This T cell receptor (beta chain) was obtained from a study of T cell responses to AZD1222 COVID-19 vaccine. After removal of 5 bases from V and 4 bases from J, the junction contained 7 bases not matched to a gene. Germline loops: CDR1 SSHAT, CDR2 FNYEAQ (reference sequence). The CDR3 is 15 residues long. Notes on this clone: Antigen: not known.

Findings and limits, study-wide: Increases in Spike-specific TCR breadth and depth were seen after two AZD1222 doses. The sample set comprised mostly white British donors with more females, and clonal diversity was possibly underestimated. Sampled repertoires all dated from after the peak T cell response.

Assay used: immunoSEQ multiplex PCR; TCRdb lists only in-frame clones, some missing. The sample gives more than 95,000 clones, almost 90% of which show up once; around a tenth is in the top ten. The J gene is TRBJ2-2, the V gene TRBV7-7; 7 nucleotides line up with TRBD2. This specimen was peripheral blood, taken on day 0 of AZD1222 vaccination. This clonotype originated in an adult in good health. In nucleotides, the CDR3 is TGTGCCAGCAGCGCCACCGGGGGGAGCACCGGGGAGCTGTTTTTT. Translated: CASSATGGSTGELFF.